The entry below gives a single T cell receptor beta chain sequence along with its context. Its target is not known. Clones were read by immunoSEQ multiplex PCR, and TCRdb kept only the in-frame ones, dropping some. The data hold 150,000 or so clones, with roughly 85% observed a single time. These data originate in a study of cytotoxic CD8 clonotypes in ibrutinib-treated CLL. For the study at large: The subjects consisted of 11 to 12 relapsed/refractory and more than 14 treatment-naive individuals, with some 17 IGHV unmutated. Study-level points and caveats: Shared public clonotypes were rare, and on treatment they either got smaller or stayed the same. Sustained-remission and progressing patients had different sampling times. Measured clonality at baseline was greater than in age-matched healthy donors and tracked with circulating CD8+ T-cell counts.

The V end lost 6 bases, the J end lost 3 bases, and 5 bases lay between the germline ends. The CDR3 is 11 amino acids. CDR1 and CDR2 from the germline V gene are MGHDK and SYGVNS. The chain is built from TRBV25-1 and TRBJ1-2, with D perhaps TRBD1 (5 bases). The sequence came from a human donor with chronic lymphocytic leukemia. Sequencing was performed on PBMCs, taken after 24 months of ibrutinib treatment. The CDR3 loop is CASRGDYGYTF. DNA for the CDR3: TGTGCCAGCAGGGGGGACTATGGCTACACCTTC.